The clone carrying this T cell receptor (beta chain) was seen a handful of times. The data stem from a study of shared clonotypes between healthy human individuals. Study overall: The composition of the donors was a couple of women and a few men aged 18 to 49.

The CDR3 is 13 residues long. CDR1 is SGHDN, CDR2 FVKESK, per germline. Trimming pared 0 bases from V and 7 bases from J, leaving 10 bases between. Replicate PCRs from sorted subsets contained roughly 200 ng DNA, which is around 29,000 T cell genomes. TCRdb keeps only in-frame clones here, not all; method: immunoSEQ multiplex PCR. The profile shows 190,000 or so clones, approximately 60% of them singletons. The chain carries TRBV14 and TRBJ2-7; no clear D gene. This receptor was obtained from a man aged 25 to 40 in good health. Sequencing used memory CD4+ T cells sorted from blood. Described subset: CD45RA-negative fraction. CDR3 loop: CASSQDITGEQYF. As DNA, the CDR3 is TGTGCCAGCAGCCAAGATATCACTGGGGAGCAGTACTTC. Looking up the rest from reference TRBV14 and TRBJ2-7 gives the full variable domain: EAGVTQFPSHSVIEKGQTVTLRCDPISGHDNLYWYRRVMGKEIKFLLHFVKESKQDESGMPNNRFLAERTGGTYSTLKVQPAELEDSGVYFCASSQDITGEQYFGPGTRLTVT.